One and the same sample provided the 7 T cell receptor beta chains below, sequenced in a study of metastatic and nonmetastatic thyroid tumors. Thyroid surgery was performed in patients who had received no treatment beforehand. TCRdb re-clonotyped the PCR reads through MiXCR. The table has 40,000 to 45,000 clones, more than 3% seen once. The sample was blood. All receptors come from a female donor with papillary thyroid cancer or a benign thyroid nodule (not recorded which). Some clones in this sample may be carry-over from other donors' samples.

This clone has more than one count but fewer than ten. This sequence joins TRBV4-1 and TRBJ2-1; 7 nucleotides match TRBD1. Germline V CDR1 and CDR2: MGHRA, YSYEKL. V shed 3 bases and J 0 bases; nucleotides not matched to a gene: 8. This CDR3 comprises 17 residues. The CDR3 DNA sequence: TGCGCCAGCAGCCAGGCTCCGGGACAGAGCTCCTACAATGAGCAGTTCTTC. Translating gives CASSQAPGQSSYNEQFF.

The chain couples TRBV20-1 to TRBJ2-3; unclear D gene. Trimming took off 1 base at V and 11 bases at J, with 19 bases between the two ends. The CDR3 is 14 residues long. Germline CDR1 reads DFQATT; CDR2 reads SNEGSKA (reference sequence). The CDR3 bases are TGCAGTGCTAGAGGGCGGTTAAGCTCGGATGAGCAGTATTTT. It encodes CSARGRLSSDEQYF.

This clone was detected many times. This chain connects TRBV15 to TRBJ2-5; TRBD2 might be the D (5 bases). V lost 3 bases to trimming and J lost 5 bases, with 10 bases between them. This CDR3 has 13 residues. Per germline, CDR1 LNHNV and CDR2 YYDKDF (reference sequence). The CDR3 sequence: CATSSWTVETQYF. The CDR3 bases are TGTGCCACCAGCAGTTGGACTGTTGAGACCCAGTACTTC.

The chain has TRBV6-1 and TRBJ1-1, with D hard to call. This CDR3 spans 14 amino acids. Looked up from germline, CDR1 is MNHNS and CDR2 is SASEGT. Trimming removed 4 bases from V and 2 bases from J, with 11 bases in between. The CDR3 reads CASSVIGGNTEAFF. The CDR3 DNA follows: TGTGCCAGCAGTGTTATAGGTGGCAACACTGAAGCTTTCTTT.

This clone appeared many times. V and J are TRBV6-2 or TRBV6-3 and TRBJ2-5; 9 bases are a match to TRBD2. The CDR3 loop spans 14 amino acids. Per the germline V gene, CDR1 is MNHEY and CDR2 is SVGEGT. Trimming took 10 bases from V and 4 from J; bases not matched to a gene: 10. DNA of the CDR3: TGTGCCACCTACATAGCGGGAGAGAGAGAGACCCAGTACTTC. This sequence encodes CATYIAGERETQYF.

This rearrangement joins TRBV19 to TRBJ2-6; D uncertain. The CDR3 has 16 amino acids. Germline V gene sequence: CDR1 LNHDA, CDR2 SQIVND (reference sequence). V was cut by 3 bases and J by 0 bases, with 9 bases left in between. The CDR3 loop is CASSIERFSGANVLTF. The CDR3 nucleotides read TGTGCCAGTAGTATCGAGAGATTCTCTGGGGCCAACGTCCTGACTTTC.

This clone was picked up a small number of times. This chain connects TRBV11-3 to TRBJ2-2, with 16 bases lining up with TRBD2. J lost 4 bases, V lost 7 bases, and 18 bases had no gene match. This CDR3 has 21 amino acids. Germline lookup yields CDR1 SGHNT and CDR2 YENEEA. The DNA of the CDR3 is TGTGCCAGCATCCCAACGCCGGGACTAGCGGGAGGGGGGGCCGTCACCGGGGAGCTGTTTTTT. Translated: CASIPTPGLAGGGAVTGELFF.